This T cell receptor (beta chain) was retrieved from a study of T cells after yellow fever vaccination. The overall study: Low-cell-number fractions underwent preparation using SMART-Seq v4 Ultra Low Input.

A universal primer site and UMIs were added as TCR cDNA was made by 5'RACE template switching. TCRdb re-called the 5' RACE reads through MiXCR, storing one row per CDR3 protein. The profile shows 600,000 to 750,000 distinct CDR3 sequences, 9% to 15% of them singletons. Study-wide points: The appearance of a small share of clonotypes in both CD4 and CD8 compartments was observed.

Comment on this clonotype: Its target is not known.

Per germline, CDR1 SGHTA and CDR2 FQGTGA. The CDR3 has 17 residues. The V gene end was trimmed by 2 bases and the J gene end by 3 bases; junction bases not matched to a gene: 5. Sample: PBMCs, taken on the day of the yellow fever booster vaccination. The J gene is TRBJ2-1, the V gene TRBV7-3; 12 nucleotides agree with TRBD2. The sequence was obtained from a man in his thirties or forties who received the YFV17D yellow fever vaccine. The CDR3: CASSLLTTSGSYNEQFF. The CDR3 DNA reads TGTGCCAGCAGCTTACTTACGACTAGCGGGAGCTACAATGAGCAGTTCTTC.